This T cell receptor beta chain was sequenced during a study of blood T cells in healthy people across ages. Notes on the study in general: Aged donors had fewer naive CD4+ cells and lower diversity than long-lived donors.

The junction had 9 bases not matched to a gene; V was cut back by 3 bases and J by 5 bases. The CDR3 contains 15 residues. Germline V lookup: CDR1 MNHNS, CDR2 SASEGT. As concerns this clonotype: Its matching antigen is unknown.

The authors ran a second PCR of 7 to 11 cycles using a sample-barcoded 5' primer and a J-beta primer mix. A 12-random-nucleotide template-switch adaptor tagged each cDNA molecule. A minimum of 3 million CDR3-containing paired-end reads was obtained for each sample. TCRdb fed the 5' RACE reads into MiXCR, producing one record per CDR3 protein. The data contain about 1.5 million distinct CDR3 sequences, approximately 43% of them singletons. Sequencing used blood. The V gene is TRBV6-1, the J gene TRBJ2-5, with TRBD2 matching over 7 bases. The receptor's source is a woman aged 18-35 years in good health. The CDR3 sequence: CASSDLPRGTETQYF. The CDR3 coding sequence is TGTGCCAGCAGTGACCTTCCGCGGGGGACGGAGACCCAGTACTTC.